This TCR beta chain was sequenced during a study of neurological immune-mediated disorders. Time point denoted: longitudinal time-point 2. Stored at -80 C, 2 million PBMCs were the source of the unsorted libraries. This clonotype has a count of ten or more. The antigen is not known. Study-level points and caveats: Phylogenetic grouping assigned the repertoires of 18 of 34 multiple sclerosis patients to one related-CDR3 cluster, which constitutes a possible signature.

Every sequencing run generated in excess of 180 million TCR-beta sequences. These sequences covered 15-18 subjects. TCRdb reprocessed the 5' RACE reads with MiXCR, giving one entry per CDR3 protein. The table records some 80,000 distinct CDR3 sequences, approximately 5.8% of them present only once. The V gene lost 4 bases and the J gene lost 8 bases, with 12 bases spanning the gap. Germline loops: CDR1 SQVTM, CDR2 ANQGSEA. The CDR3 consists of 13 residues. Input material: PBMCs. The chain combines TRBV29-1 with TRBJ1-6; unclear D gene. This TCR came from a woman aged 60-75 years with multiple sclerosis. CDR3 amino acids: CSVVEGWDSPLHF. Written as DNA, the CDR3 is TGCAGCGTTGTAGAAGGGTGGGATTCACCCCTCCACTTT.